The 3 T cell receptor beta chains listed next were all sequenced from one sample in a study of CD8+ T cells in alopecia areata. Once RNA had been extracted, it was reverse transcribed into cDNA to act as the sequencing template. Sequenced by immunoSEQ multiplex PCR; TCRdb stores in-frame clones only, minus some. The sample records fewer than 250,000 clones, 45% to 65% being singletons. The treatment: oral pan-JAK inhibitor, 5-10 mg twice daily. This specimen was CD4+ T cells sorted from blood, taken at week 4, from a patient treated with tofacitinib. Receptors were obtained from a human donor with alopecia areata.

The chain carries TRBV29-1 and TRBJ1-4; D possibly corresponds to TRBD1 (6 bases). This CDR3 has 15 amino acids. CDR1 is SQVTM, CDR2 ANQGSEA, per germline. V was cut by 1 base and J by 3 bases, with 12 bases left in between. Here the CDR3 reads CSVEVGAGANEKLFF. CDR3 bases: TGCAGCGTTGAAGTGGGGGCGGGAGCTAATGAAAAACTGTTTTTT.

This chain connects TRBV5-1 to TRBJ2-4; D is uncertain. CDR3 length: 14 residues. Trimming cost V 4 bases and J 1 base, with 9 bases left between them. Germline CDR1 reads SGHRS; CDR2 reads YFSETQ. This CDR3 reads CASSPTAAKNIQYF. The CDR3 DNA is TGCGCCAGCAGCCCAACAGCTGCCAAAAACATTCAGTACTTC.

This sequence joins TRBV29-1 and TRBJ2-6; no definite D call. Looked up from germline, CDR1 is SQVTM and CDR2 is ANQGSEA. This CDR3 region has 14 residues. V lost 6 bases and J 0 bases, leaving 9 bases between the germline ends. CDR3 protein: CSVLERSGANVLTF. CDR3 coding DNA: TGCAGCGTCTTAGAACGCTCTGGGGCCAACGTCCTGACTTTC.